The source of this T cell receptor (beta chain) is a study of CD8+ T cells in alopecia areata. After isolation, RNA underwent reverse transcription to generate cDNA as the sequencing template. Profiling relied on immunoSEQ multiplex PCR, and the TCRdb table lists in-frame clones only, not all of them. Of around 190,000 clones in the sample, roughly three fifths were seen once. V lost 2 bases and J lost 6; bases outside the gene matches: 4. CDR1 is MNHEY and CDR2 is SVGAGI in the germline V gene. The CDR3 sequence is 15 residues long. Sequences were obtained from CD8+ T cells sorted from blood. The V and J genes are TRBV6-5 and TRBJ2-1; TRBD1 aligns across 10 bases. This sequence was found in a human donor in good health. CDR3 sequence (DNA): TGTGCCAGCAGTTACGGGACAGGGGCCTTCAATGAGCAGTTCTTC. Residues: CASSYGTGAFNEQFF.